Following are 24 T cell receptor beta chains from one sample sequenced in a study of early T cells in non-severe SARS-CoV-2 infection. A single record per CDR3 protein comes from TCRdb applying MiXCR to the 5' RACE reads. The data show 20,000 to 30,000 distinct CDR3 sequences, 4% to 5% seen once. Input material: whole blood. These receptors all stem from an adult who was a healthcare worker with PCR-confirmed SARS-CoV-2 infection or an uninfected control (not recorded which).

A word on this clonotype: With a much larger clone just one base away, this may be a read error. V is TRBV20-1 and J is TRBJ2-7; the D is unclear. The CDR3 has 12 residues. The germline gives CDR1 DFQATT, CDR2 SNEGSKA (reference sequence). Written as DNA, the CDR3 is TGCAATGCTAGAGTAAGCTCCTACGAGCAGTACTTC. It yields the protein CNARVSSYEQYF.

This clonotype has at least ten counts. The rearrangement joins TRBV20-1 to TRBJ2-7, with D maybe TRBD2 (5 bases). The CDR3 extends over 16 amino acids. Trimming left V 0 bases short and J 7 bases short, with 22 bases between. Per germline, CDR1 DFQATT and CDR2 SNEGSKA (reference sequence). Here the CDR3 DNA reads TGCAGTGCTAGAGACTCCCCGGACTCCCCGCGAGGGGAGCAGTACTTC. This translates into CSARDSPDSPRGEQYF.

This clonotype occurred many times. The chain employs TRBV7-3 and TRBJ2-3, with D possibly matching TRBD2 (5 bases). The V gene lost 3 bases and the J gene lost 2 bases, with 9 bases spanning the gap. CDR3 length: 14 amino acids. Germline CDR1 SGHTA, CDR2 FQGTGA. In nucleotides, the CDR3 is TGTGCCAGCAGCTTCTCCGGGAACACAGATACGCAGTATTTT. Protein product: CASSFSGNTDTQYF.

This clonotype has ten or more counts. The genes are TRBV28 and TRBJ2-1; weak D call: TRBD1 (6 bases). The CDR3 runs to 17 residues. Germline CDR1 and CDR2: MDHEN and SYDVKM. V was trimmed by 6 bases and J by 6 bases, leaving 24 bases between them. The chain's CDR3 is CASSARGGKPMSNEQFF. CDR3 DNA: TGTGCCAGCAGCGCAAGAGGGGGAAAGCCCATGTCCAATGAGCAGTTCTTC.

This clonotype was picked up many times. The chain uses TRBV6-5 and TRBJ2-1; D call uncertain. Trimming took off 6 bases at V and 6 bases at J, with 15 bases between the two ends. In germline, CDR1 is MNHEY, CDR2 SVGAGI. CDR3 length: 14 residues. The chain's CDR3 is CASRLRRKTNEQFF. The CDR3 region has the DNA TGTGCCAGCAGATTACGGCGGAAAACCAATGAGCAGTTCTTC.

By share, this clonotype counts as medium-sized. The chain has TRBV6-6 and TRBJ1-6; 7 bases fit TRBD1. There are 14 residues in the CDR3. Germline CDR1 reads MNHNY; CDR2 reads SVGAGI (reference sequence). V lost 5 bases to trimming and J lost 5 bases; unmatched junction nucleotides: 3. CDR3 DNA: TGTGCCAGCAGTGCAACAGGGGATAATTCACCCCTCCACTTT. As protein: CASSATGDNSPLHF.

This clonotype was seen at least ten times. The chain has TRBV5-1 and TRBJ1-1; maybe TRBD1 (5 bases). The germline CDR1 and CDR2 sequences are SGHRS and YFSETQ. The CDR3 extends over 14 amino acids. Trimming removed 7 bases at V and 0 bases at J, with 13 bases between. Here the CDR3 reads CASSGTTVNTEAFF. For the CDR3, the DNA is TGCGCCAGCTCAGGGACCACGGTGAACACTGAAGCTTTCTTT.

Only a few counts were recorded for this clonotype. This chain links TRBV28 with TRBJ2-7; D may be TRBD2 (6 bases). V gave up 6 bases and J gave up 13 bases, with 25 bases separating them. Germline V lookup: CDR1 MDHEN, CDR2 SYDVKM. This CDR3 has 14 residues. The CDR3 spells CASSPGGYPGSQYF. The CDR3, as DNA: TGTGCCAGCAGCCCCGGAGGGTATCCTGGGTCACAATACTTC.

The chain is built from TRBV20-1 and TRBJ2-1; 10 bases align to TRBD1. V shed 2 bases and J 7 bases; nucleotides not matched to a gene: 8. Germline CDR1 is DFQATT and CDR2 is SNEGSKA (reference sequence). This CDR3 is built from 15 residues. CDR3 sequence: CSARPGQGIGNEQFF. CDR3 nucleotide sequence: TGCAGTGCTAGACCGGGACAGGGGATAGGGAATGAGCAGTTCTTC.

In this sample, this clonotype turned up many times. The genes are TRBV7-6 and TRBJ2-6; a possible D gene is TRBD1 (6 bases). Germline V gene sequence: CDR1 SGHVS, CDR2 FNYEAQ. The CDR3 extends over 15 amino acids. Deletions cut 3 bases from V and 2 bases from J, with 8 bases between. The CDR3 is CASSFGGTGANVLTF. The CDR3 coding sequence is TGTGCCAGCAGCTTTGGGGGCACTGGGGCCAACGTCCTGACTTTC. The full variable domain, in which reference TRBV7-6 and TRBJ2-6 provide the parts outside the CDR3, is GAGVSQSPRYKVTKRGQDVALRCDPISGHVSLYWYRQALGQGPEFLTYFNYEAQQDKSGLPNDRFSAERPEGSISTLTIQRTEQRDSAMYRCASSFGGTGANVLTFGAGSRLTVL.

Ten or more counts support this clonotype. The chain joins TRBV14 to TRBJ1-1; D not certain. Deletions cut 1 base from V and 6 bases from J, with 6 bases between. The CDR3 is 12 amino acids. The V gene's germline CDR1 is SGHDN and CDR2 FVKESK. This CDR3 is CASSQVPSEAFF. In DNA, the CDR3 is TGTGCCAGCAGCCAAGTCCCTTCTGAAGCTTTCTTT.

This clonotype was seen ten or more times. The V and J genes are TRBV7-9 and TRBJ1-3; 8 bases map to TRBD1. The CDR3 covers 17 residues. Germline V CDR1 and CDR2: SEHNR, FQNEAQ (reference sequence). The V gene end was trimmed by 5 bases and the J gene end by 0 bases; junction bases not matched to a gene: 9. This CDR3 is CASSPGSGGYSGNTIYF. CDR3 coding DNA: TGTGCCAGCAGCCCAGGCTCAGGGGGCTACTCTGGAAACACCATATATTTT. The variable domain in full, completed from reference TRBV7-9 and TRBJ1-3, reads DTGVSQNPRHKITKRGQNVTFRCDPISEHNRLYWYRQTLGQGPEFLTYFQNEAQLEKSRLLSDRFSAERPKGSFSTLEIQRTEQGDSAMYLCASSPGSGGYSGNTIYFGEGSWLTVV.

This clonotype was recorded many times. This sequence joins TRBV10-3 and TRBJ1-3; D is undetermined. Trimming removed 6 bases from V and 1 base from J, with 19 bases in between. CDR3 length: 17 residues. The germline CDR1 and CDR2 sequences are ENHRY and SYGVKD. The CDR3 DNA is TGTGCCATCAGAGTCCCCGTTGCGGAAAAATCTGGAAACACCATATATTTT. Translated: CAIRVPVAEKSGNTIYF.

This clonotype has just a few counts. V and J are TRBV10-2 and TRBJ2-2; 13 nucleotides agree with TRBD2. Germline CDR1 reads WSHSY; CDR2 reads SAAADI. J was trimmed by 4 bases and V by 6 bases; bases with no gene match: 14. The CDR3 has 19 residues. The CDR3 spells CASRDPTSGRPRGTGELFF. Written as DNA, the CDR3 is TGCGCCAGCAGGGACCCGACTAGCGGGAGGCCCCGAGGCACCGGGGAGCTGTTTTTT.

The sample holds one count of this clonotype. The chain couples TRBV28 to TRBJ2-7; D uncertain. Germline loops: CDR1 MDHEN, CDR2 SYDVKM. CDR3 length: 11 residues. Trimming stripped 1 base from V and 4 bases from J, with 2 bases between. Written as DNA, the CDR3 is TGTGCCAGCAGTTTATTTTACGAGCAGTACTTC. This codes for CASSLFYEQYF.

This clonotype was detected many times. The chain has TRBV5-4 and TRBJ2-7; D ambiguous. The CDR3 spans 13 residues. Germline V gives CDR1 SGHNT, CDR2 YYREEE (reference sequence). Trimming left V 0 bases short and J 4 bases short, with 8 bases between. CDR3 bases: TGTGCCAGCAGCTTGGAGACGGCATACGAGCAGTACTTC. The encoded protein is CASSLETAYEQYF.

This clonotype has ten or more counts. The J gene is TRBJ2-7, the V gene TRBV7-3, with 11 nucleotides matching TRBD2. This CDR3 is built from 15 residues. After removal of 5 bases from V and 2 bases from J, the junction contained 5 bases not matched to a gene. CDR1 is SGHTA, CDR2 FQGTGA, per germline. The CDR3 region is CASSLGTSGPYEQYF. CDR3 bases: TGTGCCAGCAGCCTCGGGACTAGCGGTCCCTACGAGCAGTACTTC.

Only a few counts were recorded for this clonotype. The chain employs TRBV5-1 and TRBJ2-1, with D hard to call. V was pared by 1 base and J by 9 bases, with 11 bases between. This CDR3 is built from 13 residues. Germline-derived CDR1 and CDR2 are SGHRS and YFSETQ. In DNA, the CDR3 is TGCGCCAGCAGCTTGAACCTAGATCCTGAGCAGTTCTTC. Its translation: CASSLNLDPEQFF.

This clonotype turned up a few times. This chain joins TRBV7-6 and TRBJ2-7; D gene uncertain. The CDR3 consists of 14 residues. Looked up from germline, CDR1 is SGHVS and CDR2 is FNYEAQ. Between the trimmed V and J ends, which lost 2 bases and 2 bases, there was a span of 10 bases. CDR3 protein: CASSLSGFTYEQYF. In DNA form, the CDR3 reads TGTGCCAGCAGCTTATCCGGGTTCACCTACGAGCAGTACTTC.

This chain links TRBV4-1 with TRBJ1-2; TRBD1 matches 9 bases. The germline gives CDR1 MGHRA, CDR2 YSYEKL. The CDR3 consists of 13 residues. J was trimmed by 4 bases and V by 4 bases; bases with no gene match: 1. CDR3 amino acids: CASSRGQGYGYTF. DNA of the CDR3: TGCGCCAGCAGCCGGGGACAGGGCTATGGCTACACCTTC.

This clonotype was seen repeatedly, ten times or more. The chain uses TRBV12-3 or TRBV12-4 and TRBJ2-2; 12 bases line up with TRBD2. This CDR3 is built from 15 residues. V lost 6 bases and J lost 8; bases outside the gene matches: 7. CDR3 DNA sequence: TGTGCCAGCAGGAGGACTAGCGGGACTTCAGGGGAGCTGTTTTTT. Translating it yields CASRRTSGTSGELFF.

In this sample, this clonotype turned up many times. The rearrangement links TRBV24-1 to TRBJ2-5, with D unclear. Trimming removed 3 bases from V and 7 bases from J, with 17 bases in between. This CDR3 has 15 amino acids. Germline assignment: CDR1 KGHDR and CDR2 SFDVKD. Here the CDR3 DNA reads TGTGCCACCAGTGATGCCCCGGCCCTCTCAGGGACCCAGTACTTC. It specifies CATSDAPALSGTQYF.

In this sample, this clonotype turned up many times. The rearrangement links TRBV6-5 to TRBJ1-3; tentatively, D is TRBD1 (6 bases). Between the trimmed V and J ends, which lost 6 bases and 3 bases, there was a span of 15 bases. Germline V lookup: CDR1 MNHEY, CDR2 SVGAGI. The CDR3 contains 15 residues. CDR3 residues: CASRDRQENGNTIYF. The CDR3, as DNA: TGTGCCAGCAGGGATCGACAGGAAAATGGAAACACCATATATTTT.

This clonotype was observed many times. The CDR3 bases are TGTGCCAGCAGCCCCTGGGAAATGAACACAGATACGCAGTATTTT. Protein: CASSPWEMNTDTQYF. This chain links TRBV3-1 with TRBJ2-3; D gene ambiguous. The CDR3 is 15 amino acids. Germline CDR1 LGHDT, CDR2 YNNKEL (reference sequence). Trimming cost V 4 bases and J 2 bases, with 13 bases left between them.